What follows are 5 T cell receptor beta chains derived from one specimen sequenced in a study of PD-1 blockade in classical Hodgkin lymphoma. Autologous stem cell transplantation was followed by relapse in every patient, and brentuximab vedotin exposure varied. The assay was immunoSEQ multiplex PCR, and TCRdb's table has in-frame clones only and misses some. Of more than 40,000 clones in the sample, approximately 83% were seen once. The sample was peripheral blood mononuclear cells (PBMCs), taken at baseline. The receptor set was obtained from a human donor with classical Hodgkin lymphoma.

The chain recombines TRBV7-6 with TRBJ2-7; TRBD1 is a possible D gene (5 bases). V lost 7 bases and J lost 0, with 16 bases in between. CDR1 SGHVS and CDR2 FNYEAQ come from the germline V gene. This CDR3 comprises 15 residues. The CDR3 DNA sequence: TGTGCCAGCATCCGTCTCCCAGGGCCCTCCTACGAGCAGTACTTC. Protein sequence: CASIRLPGPSYEQYF.

This clone was seen more than once but under ten times. The rearrangement uses TRBV18 and TRBJ2-7; a weak D match, TRBD2 (6 bases). This CDR3 region has 13 residues. V was cut by 3 bases and J by 7 bases, with 13 bases left in between. CDR1 and CDR2 from the germline V gene are KGHSH and LQKENI. CDR3 DNA: TGTGCCAGCTCACCGGGGGGTATAGGAGAGCAGTACTTC. Amino acids: CASSPGGIGEQYF.

The chain is built from TRBV6-5 and TRBJ2-7; D possibly corresponds to TRBD1 (5 bases). From germline, CDR1 is MNHEY and CDR2 SVGAGI. The CDR3 has 11 residues. Trimming removed 6 bases at V and 2 bases at J, with 5 bases between. The CDR3 loop is CASRGPYEQYF. The CDR3 DNA reads TGTGCCAGCAGGGGGCCCTACGAGCAGTACTTC.

The gene calls are TRBV30 and TRBJ2-7; D is perhaps TRBD1 (5 bases). Germline values: CDR1 GTSNPN, CDR2 SVGIG (reference sequence). This CDR3 contains 15 residues. V was pared by 4 bases and J by 0 bases, with 16 bases between. The CDR3 DNA is TGTGCCTGGAACCCCCGAGACAGAAACTCCTACGAGCAGTACTTC. Its translation: CAWNPRDRNSYEQYF.

The rearrangement uses TRBV27 and TRBJ1-2; 9 positions agree with TRBD1. The CDR3 totals 15 residues. V gave up 2 bases and J gave up 4 bases; unmatched junction bases: 5. Germline V gene sequence: CDR1 MNHEY, CDR2 SMNVEV (reference sequence). CDR3 loop: CASSLTGGGTYGYTF. In DNA form, the CDR3 reads TGTGCCAGCAGTTTAACAGGGGGCGGTACCTATGGCTACACCTTC.